This T cell receptor beta chain was retrieved from a study of T-cell memory formation after mild COVID-19. Study-level background: TCR clusters were mostly donor specific.

Libraries for TCRalpha and TCRbeta carried sample barcodes and unique molecular identifiers via 5'RACE. TCRdb processed the 5' RACE reads anew with MiXCR; each CDR3 protein has one entry. There are about 340,000 distinct CDR3 sequences in the sample; approximately 15% occur only once, and roughly 22% lies in the top ten. This clonotype came up a few times. Its antigen is still unknown. Trimming stripped 5 bases from V and 5 bases from J, with 15 bases between. Per the germline V gene, CDR1 is SGHTA and CDR2 is FQGNSA. The CDR3 is 14 residues long. Study conclusions and caveats: Detection of some responders pre-infection suggested pre-existing cross-reactive memory T cells participated.

Material for sequencing was PBMCs or a T cell subset sorted from them (not recorded which). The rearrangement links TRBV7-2 to TRBJ2-5, with D perhaps matching TRBD1 or TRBD2 (7 bases each). The sequence was obtained from a man between 18 and 35 years old who had mild COVID-19 (a few samples of this study predate the infection). Cell type and time point are not known. The CDR3 region has the DNA TGTGCCAGCAGCGGGGGGGGGACAGAGGAGACCCAGTACTTC. Translation: CASSGGGTEETQYF.